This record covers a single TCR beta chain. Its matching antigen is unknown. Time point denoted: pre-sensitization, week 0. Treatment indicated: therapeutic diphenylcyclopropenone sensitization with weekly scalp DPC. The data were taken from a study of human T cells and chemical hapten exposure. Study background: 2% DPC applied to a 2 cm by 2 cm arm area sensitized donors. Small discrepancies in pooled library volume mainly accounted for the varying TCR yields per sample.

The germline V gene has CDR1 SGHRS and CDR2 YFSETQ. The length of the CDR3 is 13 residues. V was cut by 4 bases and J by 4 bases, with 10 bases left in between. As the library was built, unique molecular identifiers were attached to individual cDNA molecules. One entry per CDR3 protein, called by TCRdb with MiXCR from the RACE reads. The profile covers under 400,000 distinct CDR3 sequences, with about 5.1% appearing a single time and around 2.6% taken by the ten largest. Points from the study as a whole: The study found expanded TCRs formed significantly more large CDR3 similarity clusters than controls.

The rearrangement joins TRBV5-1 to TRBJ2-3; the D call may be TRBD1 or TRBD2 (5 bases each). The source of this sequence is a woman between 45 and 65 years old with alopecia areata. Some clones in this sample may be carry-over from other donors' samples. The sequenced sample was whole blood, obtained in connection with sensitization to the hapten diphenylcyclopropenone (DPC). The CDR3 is CASSGDGSDTQYF. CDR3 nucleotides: TGCGCCAGCAGCGGGGACGGCTCAGATACGCAGTATTTT.